These 13 T cell receptor beta chains were all obtained from the same sample, sequenced in a study of T cell clonality in common variable immunodeficiency. Measured with immunoSEQ multiplex PCR; TCRdb has only the in-frame clones, and not every one. The repertoire consists of around 55,000 clones, none detected only once. Sequenced material: peripheral blood mononuclear cells. The receptors were sampled from a person between 18 and 69 years old in good health.

This clone has at least ten counts. The CDR3 end is not reached by the read, which stops 3 residues before it; the germline J gene fills it in. The genes are TRBV10-3 and TRBJ2-7; perhaps TRBD1 as D (5 bases). CDR3 length: 14 residues. Germline V gene sequence: CDR1 ENHRY, CDR2 SYGVKD. Trimming removed 10 bases at V and 3 bases at J, with 19 bases between. The CDR3: CATIPTTASYEQYF. CDR3 DNA (partial): TGTGCCACCATTCCGACGACAGCGAGCTACGAG.

This clone was detected many times. The read gets to within 3 residues of the CDR3 end, and the germline J gene fills in the rest. The genes are TRBV10-3 and TRBJ1-1; the D is unclear. V gave up 6 bases and J gave up 3 bases, with 8 bases separating them. CDR1 is ENHRY, CDR2 SYGVKD, per germline. This CDR3 has 12 residues. CDR3 sequence reads: CAIRTGDTEAFF. CDR3 bases read: TGTGCCATCAGGACTGGAGACACTGAA.

This clone has ten or more counts. The read is 3 residues too short to cover the CDR3 end, so that end is filled in from the germline J gene. V usage is TRBV5-6 and J usage is TRBJ2-2; a possible D gene is TRBD2 (6 bases). Trimming took 5 bases from V and 2 from J, leaving 10 bases between them. The germline gives CDR1 SGHDT, CDR2 YYEEEE. This CDR3 has 14 amino acids. Partial CDR3 DNA: TGTGCCAGCAGTGTAGCGGCCAACACCGGGGAG. This sequence encodes CASSVAANTGE. In full, the CDR3 reads CASSVAANTGELFF.

The sample holds many counts of this clone. One junction end does not reproduce the germline sequence, and a read error may be involved. The CDR3 loop is CASTLLQGAVTEAFF. The DNA read from the CDR3 is TGTGCCAGCACCTTACTACAGGGGGCTGTAACTGAA. The chain combines TRBV7-9 with TRBJ1-1, with 9 nucleotides matching TRBD1. The read halts 3 residues ahead of the CDR3 end, with the missing end drawn from the germline J gene. The CDR3 contains 15 residues. Germline lookup yields CDR1 SEHNR and CDR2 FQNEAQ (reference sequence).

This clone was recorded at least ten times. The read terminates 3 residues before the CDR3 end, so the remaining end is supplied by the germline J gene. The chain employs TRBV7-8 and TRBJ2-4, with 10 positions matching TRBD1. Germline loops: CDR1 SGHVS, CDR2 FQNEAQ. The CDR3 loop spans 15 amino acids. CDR3 amino acids: CASSLRGQGEGGQYF. The CDR3 DNA, read in part, is TGTGCCAGCAGCTTAAGAGGACAGGGGGAGGGAGGT.

This clone was detected many times. The read is 3 residues too short to cover the CDR3 end, so that end is filled in from the germline J gene. The chain employs TRBV5-1 and TRBJ2-2; TRBD1 aligns across 10 bases. The V gene's germline CDR1 is SGHRS and CDR2 YFSETQ. The CDR3 totals 14 residues. Here the CDR3 reads CASSLRDRGEKLFF. The DNA read from the CDR3 is TGCGCCAGCAGCCTACGGGACAGGGGTGAAAAG.

This clone has a count of ten or more. The read falls 3 residues short of the CDR3 end, and the missing part is taken from the germline J gene. V is TRBV7-9 and J is TRBJ1-6, with no clear D. From germline, CDR1 is SEHNR and CDR2 FQNEAQ (reference sequence). V was shortened by 5 bases and J by 8 bases, with 10 bases between the two germline ends. This CDR3 comprises 13 residues. This CDR3 is CASSPGIYSPLHF. The sequenced CDR3 bases are TGTGCCAGCAGCCCGGGGATCTATTCACCC.

This clone was seen ten or more times. Read sequence stops 3 residues before the CDR3 end, and the germline J gene provides the missing end. The chain couples TRBV7-2 to TRBJ1-2, with TRBD1 matching 10 bases. Per germline, CDR1 SGHTA and CDR2 FQGNSA. CDR3 size: 16 residues. Here the CDR3 reads CASSLAVGDRGGGYTF. The part of the CDR3 DNA that was read is TGTGCCAGCAGCTTAGCGGTCGGGGACAGGGGTGGCGGC.

There are many counts of this clone. The CDR3: CASSLGLAEDTQYF. The sequenced CDR3 bases are TGTGCCAGCAGCTTGGGACTAGCTGAAGATACG. V usage is TRBV5-4 and J usage is TRBJ2-3; 7 bases align to TRBD2. With the read ending 3 residues before the CDR3 end, the germline J gene is used to fill in that end. The CDR3 has 14 amino acids. The germline CDR1 and CDR2 sequences are SGHNT and YYREEE (reference sequence). V shed 0 bases, J shed 5 bases, and the junction held 3 bases outside the gene matches.

Note on this clone: The CDR3 extends 3 residues past the end of the read, so its final part is completed from the germline J gene. This sequence joins TRBV7-2 and TRBJ2-2, with 9 positions matching TRBD1. The CDR3 sequence is 14 residues long. Looked up from germline, CDR1 is SGHTA and CDR2 is FQGNSA. The sequenced part of the CDR3 DNA is TGTGCCAGCAGCACGGACAGGGGCACTGAAAAG. This encodes CASSTDRGTEK. The CDR3, in full, reads CASSTDRGTEKLFF. Full variable domain (outside the CDR3, taken from reference TRBV7-2 and TRBJ2-2): GAGVSQSPSNKVTEKGKDVELRCDPISGHTALYWYRQSLGQGLEFLIYFQGNSAPDKSGLPSDRFSAERTGGSVSTLTIQRTQQEDSAVYLCASSTDRGTEKLFFGEGSRLTVL.

This clone has a count of ten or more. The missing CDR3 end, 3 residues past where the read stops, is filled in from the germline J gene. This rearrangement joins TRBV5-1 to TRBJ2-7; TRBD1 matches 7 bases. CDR1 is SGHRS, CDR2 YFSETQ, per germline. V shed 1 base, J shed 5 bases, and the junction held 6 bases outside the gene matches. The CDR3 runs 14 residues. The chain's CDR3 is CASSLQDRANEQYF. The part of the CDR3 DNA that was read is TGCGCCAGCAGCTTGCAAGACAGGGCCAACGAG.

This clone was seen many times. The read stops 3 residues short of the end of the CDR3; the missing end is completed from the germline J gene. The chain is built from TRBV5-6 and TRBJ1-2; no clear D gene. The V end lost 1 base, the J end lost 7 bases, and 11 bases lay between the germline ends. This CDR3 is built from 13 residues. From germline, CDR1 is SGHDT and CDR2 YYEEEE. The CDR3 is CASSLPLAVGYTF. CDR3 DNA (partial): TGTGCCAGCAGCTTGCCCTTAGCTGTTGGC.

This clone appeared many times. Coverage ceases 3 residues before the CDR3 finishes, and the germline J gene fills in the end. The chain is built from TRBV19 and TRBJ2-1; 10 positions match TRBD2. The CDR3 spans 14 residues. Per the germline V gene, CDR1 is LNHDA and CDR2 is SQIVND (reference sequence). V trimming: 6 bases; J trimming: 4 bases; junction bases outside the gene matches: 3. CDR3 protein: CASSLAGEYNEQFF. The sequenced CDR3 bases are TGTGCCAGTAGCCTAGCGGGAGAATACAATGAG.